These T cell receptor beta chains were read from a single sample in a study of T cells after yellow fever vaccination. Via MiXCR, TCRdb re-called the 5' RACE reads, giving one row per CDR3 protein. The sample lists 400,000 or so distinct CDR3 sequences; about 17% were seen once. This specimen was PBMCs, taken before the yellow fever booster vaccination. These receptors were collected from a man aged 18 to 29 who received the YFV17D yellow fever vaccine. Each CDR3 is given with its conserved first and last residue. A D gene is named only where the DNA matches it firmly. Not every row has a clone size; where given, it reads once, few, many or a size class.

cdr3_nt cdr3_aa j_call v_call cdr3_length d_call clone_size
TGCAGTGCTGGCTCAGCCGCCAATGAGCAGTTCTTC CSAGSAANEQFF TRBJ2-1 TRBV20-1 12 NA NA
TGTTCCAGCACCCCTCCGGACAGGGGGTATGGCTACACCTTC CSSTPPDRGYGYTF TRBJ1-2 TRBV7-9 14 TRBD1 few
TGTGCCAGCAGCGTAGGGGTGAACACCGGGGAGCTGTTTTTT CASSVGVNTGELFF TRBJ2-2 TRBV9 14 NA NA
TGTGCCAGCAGCTTTAATCTGCCCTCCGATGGCTACACCTTC CASSFNLPSDGYTF TRBJ1-2 TRBV5-6 14 NA few
TGCGCCAGCAGCCAAGCCGCGGACAGGGGGTATGGCTACACCTTC CASSQAADRGYGYTF TRBJ1-2 TRBV4-1 15 TRBD1 few
TGCAGTGCTAGAGAATCCGGTAACGCAGATACGCAGTATTTT CSARESGNADTQYF TRBJ2-3 TRBV20-1 14 NA few
TGCAGTGCTAGTAGTTGGCGGGCGGCAGATACGCAGTATTTT CSASSWRAADTQYF TRBJ2-3 TRBV20-1 14 NA few
TGTGCCAGCAGTTATCGGGCCAAAAACATTCAGTACTTC CASSYRAKNIQYF TRBJ2-4 TRBV6-2/TRBV6-3 13 NA few
TGCGCCAGCAGCCAGGAACAGGGGGCGAACACCGGGGAGCTGTTTTTT CASSQEQGANTGELFF TRBJ2-2 TRBV4-3 16 TRBD1 NA
TGTGCCAGCAGCCCCGTATCCTTCGGGGGGGCCTACAATGAGCAGTTCTTC CASSPVSFGGAYNEQFF TRBJ2-1 TRBV7-2 17 TRBD2 NA
TGTGCCAGCAGCTTAGTAGGTTTCGGGACAGGGGACACAGATACGCAGTATTTT CASSLVGFGTGDTDTQYF TRBJ2-3 TRBV7-8 18 TRBD1 NA
TGCAGCGTCGGACACAGAGGACCCTACAATGAGCAGTTCTTC CSVGHRGPYNEQFF TRBJ2-1 TRBV29-1 14 NA NA
TGTGCCAGCAGCTTATTTCCCGGGACAGGGGTTGAAGCTTTCTTT CASSLFPGTGVEAFF TRBJ1-1 TRBV7-2 15 TRBD1 NA
TGCAGCGTTGATGGGAACACTAACTCTAATGAAAAACTGTTTTTT CSVDGNTNSNEKLFF TRBJ1-4 TRBV29-1 15 NA NA
TGTGCCAGCAATCGTCCGAGGCAGTTCTTC CASNRPRQFF TRBJ2-1 TRBV27 10 NA NA
TGTGCCAGCAGCACTAAGGGTGTGGACGAGCAGTACTTC CASSTKGVDEQYF TRBJ2-7 TRBV11-2 13 NA NA
TGTGCCAGCAGTGAGTGGTCCCAGACTAACTATGGCTACACCTTC CASSEWSQTNYGYTF TRBJ1-2 TRBV6-5 15 NA few
TGTGCCAGCAGCTTAGTATTCGAGAACACTGAAGCTTTCTTT CASSLVFENTEAFF TRBJ1-1 TRBV7-2 14 NA NA
TGTGCCAGCAGGCCCTCCGCCAGGGGTTATGAAGCTTTCTTT CASRPSARGYEAFF TRBJ1-1 TRBV7-9 14 NA NA
TGCGCCAGCAGTCACTCCGAAGCAGGGGATACGCAGTATTTT CASSHSEAGDTQYF TRBJ2-3 TRBV23-1 14 NA few
TGCGCCAGCAGCCAAGATGGGGTCTGGGTTAAGGGGTACAATCAGCCCCAGCATTTT CASSQDGVWVKGYNQPQHF TRBJ1-5 TRBV4-1 19 NA NA
TGTGCCAGCAGCCCCCGGAGAGATACGCAGTATTTT CASSPRRDTQYF TRBJ2-3 TRBV6-2/TRBV6-3 12 NA NA
TGCAGTGCCCCACCAACAGGGACCAACATTCAGTACTTC CSAPPTGTNIQYF TRBJ2-4 TRBV20-1 13 NA many
TGTGCCAGCTCACCAAATGTCAGCCTGAACATTCAGTACTTC CASSPNVSLNIQYF TRBJ2-4 TRBV18 14 NA few
TGTGCCAGCAGTTACTTCCGGGACGCGGAGGGGCAAGAGACCCAGTACTTC CASSYFRDAEGQETQYF TRBJ2-5 TRBV6-5 17 NA NA
TGTGCCAGCAGTTTATCGGGGCGGCAGACCGAGCAGTTCTTC CASSLSGRQTEQFF TRBJ2-1 TRBV27 14 NA few
TGCGCCAGCAGCTTGGACGTCTATGGCTACACCTTC CASSLDVYGYTF TRBJ1-2 TRBV5-1 12 NA NA
TGTGCAATCGGGACTAGCACCACAGATACGCAGTATTTT CAIGTSTTDTQYF TRBJ2-3 TRBV27 13 TRBD2 few
TGCGCCAGCAGCCAAGGGCGGCGGGGAGAAGAGACCCAGTACTTC CASSQGRRGEETQYF TRBJ2-5 TRBV4-1 15 NA NA
TGTGCCAGCAAGCCAGGGGTTACAGAGACCCAGTACTTC CASKPGVTETQYF TRBJ2-5 TRBV2 13 NA NA
TGTGCCAGCAGTGTCGGGGCCAGATATTCTTCCTATAATTCACCCCTCCACTTT CASSVGARYSSYNSPLHF TRBJ1-6 TRBV12-3/TRBV12-4 18 NA NA
TGTGCCAGCAGCCAAGCCGGCGGGGGGGTTGAGCAGTTCTTC CASSQAGGGVEQFF TRBJ2-1 TRBV4-2 14 TRBD2 few
TGCAGTGTGGCTAGCGGGCTTACAGATACGCAGTATTTT CSVASGLTDTQYF TRBJ2-3 TRBV20-1 13 TRBD2 many
TGTGCCAGCAGCTCCTCGACTAGCGGAGATACGCAGTATTTT CASSSSTSGDTQYF TRBJ2-3 TRBV21-1 14 NA NA
TGTGCCAGCAGTCGACTCGGGGACTCCTACGAGCAGTACTTC CASSRLGDSYEQYF TRBJ2-7 TRBV14 14 NA few
TGTGCCAGCAGCTTAACCAGGAACTATGGCTACACCTTC CASSLTRNYGYTF TRBJ1-2 TRBV7-2 13 NA NA
TGCAGTGCCCCGGGAAGAGGAAACACCATATATTTT CSAPGRGNTIYF TRBJ1-3 TRBV20-1 12 NA NA
TGCAGTGGGGCCCTTGACTATGGCTACACCTTC CSGALDYGYTF TRBJ1-2 TRBV20-1 11 NA once
TGTGCCAGCAGTCTCATAGGACAGGGCTACGAGCAGTACTTC CASSLIGQGYEQYF TRBJ2-7 TRBV27 14 TRBD1 few
TGTGCCACCAGCAATATCGGCAGATCGCAGGTAGCTTTCTTT CATSNIGRSQVAFF TRBJ1-1 TRBV15 14 NA NA
TGCGCCAGCCACGAGGAAAGGGAAATTCCCCAGCATTTT CASHEEREIPQHF TRBJ1-5 TRBV5-1 13 NA NA
TGTGCCAGCACCTTCTCCGGGACGAACACCGGGGAGCTGTTTTTT CASTFSGTNTGELFF TRBJ2-2 TRBV11-2 15 NA few
TGTGCCACTTCCCCGGGGACAGGGGGCCCCGGGGAGCTGTTTTTT CATSPGTGGPGELFF TRBJ2-2 TRBV12-3/TRBV12-4 15 TRBD1 once
TGTGCCAGCAGCCTGGGTTTCAGCTCCTACGAGCAGTACTTC CASSLGFSSYEQYF TRBJ2-7 TRBV11-2 14 NA NA
TGTGCCAGCAGTTTTTATGGACAGGGTACAGATACGCAGTATTTT CASSFYGQGTDTQYF TRBJ2-3 TRBV12-3/TRBV12-4 15 TRBD1 few
TGTGCCAGCAGTTTGGAGGGCGTTACTACGCAGTATTTT CASSLEGVTTQYF TRBJ2-3 TRBV12-3/TRBV12-4 13 NA NA
TGCGCCAGCAGCCAATCTCCTAGGGGGGGGGGCAATCAGCCCCAGCATTTT CASSQSPRGGGNQPQHF TRBJ1-5 TRBV4-1 17 NA NA
TGCAGTGCTGGACTCGGCGCGGCTAAAGAGACCCAGTACTTC CSAGLGAAKETQYF TRBJ2-5 TRBV20-1 14 NA few
TGTGCCAGCAGACGAGGCGGTTCTCGCACCGGGGAGCTGTTTTTT CASRRGGSRTGELFF TRBJ2-2 TRBV7-2 15 NA NA
TGTGCCAGCAGCACGACAGGGACCACTGAAGCTTTCTTT CASSTTGTTEAFF TRBJ1-1 TRBV12-3/TRBV12-4 13 TRBD1 NA